This T cell receptor (beta chain) was observed in a study of tumor and adjacent non-tumor tissue in lung cancer. Looking at the study overall: Patients were aged about 31 to 76, 10 men and about 5 women, stage I to III. Findings and caveats of the study: Tumor repertoires had a smaller top 100 clone share than normal lung.

Concerning this clonotype itself: Its antigen is not identified. Because the CDR3 is missing its conserved closing phenylalanine or tryptophan, this is likely a read error.

No cell sorting was done before RNA was extracted from the tissue. This non-tumor lung sample came from over 3 cm beyond the tumor edge. A modified ARM-PCR protocol with three rounds of nested PCR amplified TCRbeta. From the multiplex PCR reads, TCRdb called clonotypes with MiXCR, one entry per CDR3 protein. The sample carries about 86,000 distinct CDR3 sequences, roughly three quarters recorded once. Unmatched junction bases numbered 7, after V lost 0 bases and J lost 7 bases. CDR3 length: 17 amino acids. Sequencing was carried out using distant non-tumor lung tissue. The origin of this receptor is a woman in her fifties or sixties with non-small cell lung cancer. This chain connects TRBV5-3 to TRBJ2-1, with 13 bases lining up with TRBD2. TRBV5-3 is an ORF, and what it does is uncertain. CDR3: CARSLVELAGGPNEQFL. DNA of the CDR3: TGTGCCAGAAGCTTGGTCGAACTAGCGGGAGGGCCAAATGAGCAGTTCCTC.